This is a list of T cell receptor beta chains from one sample in a study of shared clonotypes between healthy human individuals. Sequencing used immunoSEQ multiplex PCR; TCRdb keeps in-frame clones, though not all of them. The top ten hold around 1.1% of the sample, which has just over 2,000,000 clones, roughly 94% seen once. Sequenced input: naive CD8+ T cells sorted from blood. The receptor set was obtained from a man between 18 and 35 years old in good health. Each CDR3 is given with its conserved first and last residue. Fields, in order: CDR3 DNA, CDR3 protein, CDR3 length, D gene, J gene, V gene. D genes are given only for firm matches.

cdr3_nt: TGTGCCAGCAGCCAAGCGGGGGACTCCTACGAGCAGTACTTC; cdr3_aa: CASSQAGDSYEQYF; cdr3_length: 14; d_call: TRBD2; j_call: TRBJ2-7; v_call: TRBV7-9
cdr3_nt: TGTGCCAGCAGTTTCAGGGGGGGCTTGAATGAAAAACTGTTTTTT; cdr3_aa: CASSFRGGLNEKLFF; cdr3_length: 15; d_call: TRBD1; j_call: TRBJ1-4; v_call: TRBV28
cdr3_nt: TGTGCCACCAGCGGGGGACAGGAAATCTCCTCCTACAATGAGCAGTTCTTC; cdr3_aa: CATSGGQEISSYNEQFF; cdr3_length: 17; d_call: TRBD1; j_call: TRBJ2-1; v_call: TRBV15
cdr3_nt: TGTGCCAGCAGTGGCCCAACGAGGGGCTACACCTTC; cdr3_aa: CASSGPTRGYTF; cdr3_length: 12; d_call: .; j_call: TRBJ1-2; v_call: TRBV7-8
cdr3_nt: TGCGCCAGCAGCCCTGACCTGTTAGGAGAGACCCAGTACTTC; cdr3_aa: CASSPDLLGETQYF; cdr3_length: 14; d_call: .; j_call: TRBJ2-5; v_call: TRBV4-3
cdr3_nt: TGTGCCAGCAGTTTGGCTTCGGGGGGCTATCAGCCCCAGCATTTT; cdr3_aa: CASSLASGGYQPQHF; cdr3_length: 15; d_call: .; j_call: TRBJ1-5; v_call: TRBV28
cdr3_nt: TGTGCCAGCAGCGTAGAGGGGGGAGCCAAAAACATTCAGTACTTC; cdr3_aa: CASSVEGGAKNIQYF; cdr3_length: 15; d_call: .; j_call: TRBJ2-4; v_call: TRBV9
cdr3_nt: TGTGCCAGCAGTGACAGGAAGGCCTACGAGCAGTACTTC; cdr3_aa: CASSDRKAYEQYF; cdr3_length: 13; d_call: .; j_call: TRBJ2-7; v_call: TRBV2
cdr3_nt: TGTGCCAGCAGTTTGCACTTCAGTTATGGCTACACCTTC; cdr3_aa: CASSLHFSYGYTF; cdr3_length: 13; d_call: .; j_call: TRBJ1-2; v_call: TRBV27
cdr3_nt: TGTGCCAGCAGCTCCGTTAGCGGGAGGGCCGAAGAGACCCAGTACTTC; cdr3_aa: CASSSVSGRAEETQYF; cdr3_length: 16; d_call: TRBD2; j_call: TRBJ2-5; v_call: TRBV7-9
cdr3_nt: TGTGCCAGCAGCTTGGTCGGTAGCGGGAACCACGAGCAGTACTTC; cdr3_aa: CASSLVGSGNHEQYF; cdr3_length: 15; d_call: TRBD2; j_call: TRBJ2-7; v_call: TRBV5-6
cdr3_nt: TGTGCCAGCAGTCAACTTAGCGGGAGAAGAAATGAGCAGTTCTTC; cdr3_aa: CASSQLSGRRNEQFF; cdr3_length: 15; d_call: TRBD2; j_call: TRBJ2-1; v_call: TRBV6-5
cdr3_nt: TGTGCCAGCAGTCCGGCAGAGAACTATGGCTACACCTTC; cdr3_aa: CASSPAENYGYTF; cdr3_length: 13; d_call: .; j_call: TRBJ1-2; v_call: TRBV7-8
cdr3_nt: TGTGCCAGCAGCTTAAGACAAGGCGGGAATGAGCAGTTCTTC; cdr3_aa: CASSLRQGGNEQFF; cdr3_length: 14; d_call: .; j_call: TRBJ2-1; v_call: TRBV5-4
cdr3_nt: TGCGCCAGCAGCCAAGATAGGTCAAACGAGCAGTACTTC; cdr3_aa: CASSQDRSNEQYF; cdr3_length: 13; d_call: .; j_call: TRBJ2-7; v_call: TRBV4-1